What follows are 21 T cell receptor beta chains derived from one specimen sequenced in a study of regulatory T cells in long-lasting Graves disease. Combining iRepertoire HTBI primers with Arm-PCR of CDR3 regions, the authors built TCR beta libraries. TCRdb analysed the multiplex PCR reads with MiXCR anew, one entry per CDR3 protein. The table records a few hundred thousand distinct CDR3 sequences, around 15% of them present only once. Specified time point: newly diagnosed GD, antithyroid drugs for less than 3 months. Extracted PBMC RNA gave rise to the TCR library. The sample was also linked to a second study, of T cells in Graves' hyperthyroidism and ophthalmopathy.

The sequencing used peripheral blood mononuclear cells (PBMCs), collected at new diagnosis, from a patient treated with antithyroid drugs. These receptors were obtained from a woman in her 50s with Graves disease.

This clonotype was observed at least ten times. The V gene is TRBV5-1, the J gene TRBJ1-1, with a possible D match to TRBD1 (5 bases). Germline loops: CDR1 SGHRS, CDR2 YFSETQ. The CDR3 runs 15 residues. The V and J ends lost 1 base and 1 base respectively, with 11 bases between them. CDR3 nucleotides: TGCGCCAGCAGCTTGTTCTTCGGACAGAACACTGAAGCTTTCTTT. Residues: CASSLFFGQNTEAFF.

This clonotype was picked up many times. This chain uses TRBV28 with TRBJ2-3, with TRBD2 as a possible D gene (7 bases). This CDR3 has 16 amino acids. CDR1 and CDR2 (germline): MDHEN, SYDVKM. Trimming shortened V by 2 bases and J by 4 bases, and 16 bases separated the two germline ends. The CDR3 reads CASSLEGGGRADTQYF. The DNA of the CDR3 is TGTGCCAGCAGTTTAGAGGGGGGCGGGAGAGCAGATACGCAGTATTTT.

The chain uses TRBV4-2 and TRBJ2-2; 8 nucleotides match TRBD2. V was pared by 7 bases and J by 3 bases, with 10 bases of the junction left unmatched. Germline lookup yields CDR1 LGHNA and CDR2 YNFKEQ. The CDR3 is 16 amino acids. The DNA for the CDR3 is TGTGCCAGCATCGGAACGGGACTAGGGGACACCGGGGAGCTGTTTTTT. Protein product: CASIGTGLGDTGELFF.

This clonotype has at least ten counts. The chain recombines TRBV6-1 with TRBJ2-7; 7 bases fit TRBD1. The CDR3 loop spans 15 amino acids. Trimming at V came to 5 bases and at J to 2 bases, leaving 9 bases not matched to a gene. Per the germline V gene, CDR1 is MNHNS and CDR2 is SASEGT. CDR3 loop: CASSRPTGKTYEQYF. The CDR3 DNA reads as TGTGCCAGCAGTAGGCCGACAGGGAAGACCTACGAGCAGTACTTC.

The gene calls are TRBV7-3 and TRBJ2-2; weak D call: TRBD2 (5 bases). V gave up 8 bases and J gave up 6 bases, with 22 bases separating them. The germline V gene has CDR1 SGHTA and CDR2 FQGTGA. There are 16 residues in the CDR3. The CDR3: CASPETGSGNPGELFF. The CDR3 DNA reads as TGTGCCAGCCCTGAAACGGGTTCGGGAAACCCCGGGGAGCTGTTTTTT.

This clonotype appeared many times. CDR3 nucleotides: TGTGCCAGCAGGGATCCGGGACAGGGGTTCAATTCACCCCTCCACTTT. Its protein is CASRDPGQGFNSPLHF. V and J are TRBV2 and TRBJ1-6; 10 nucleotides agree with TRBD1. The CDR3 has 16 residues. Germline CDR1 is SNHLY and CDR2 is FYNNEI. V trimming: 6 bases; J trimming: 7 bases; junction bases outside the gene matches: 9.

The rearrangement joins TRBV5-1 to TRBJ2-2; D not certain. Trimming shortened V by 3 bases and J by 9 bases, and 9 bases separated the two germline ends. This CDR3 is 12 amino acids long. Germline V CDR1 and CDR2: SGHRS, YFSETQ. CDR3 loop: CASSSEWRELFF. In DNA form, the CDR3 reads TGCGCCAGCAGCTCGGAGTGGCGGGAGCTGTTTTTT.

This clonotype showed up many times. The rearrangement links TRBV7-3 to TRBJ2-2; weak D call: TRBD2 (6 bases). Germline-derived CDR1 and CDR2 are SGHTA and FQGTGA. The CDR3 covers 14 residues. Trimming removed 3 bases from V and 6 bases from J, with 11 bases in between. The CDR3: CASSLTGVAGELFF. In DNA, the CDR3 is TGTGCCAGCAGCTTGACGGGAGTGGCCGGGGAGCTGTTTTTT.

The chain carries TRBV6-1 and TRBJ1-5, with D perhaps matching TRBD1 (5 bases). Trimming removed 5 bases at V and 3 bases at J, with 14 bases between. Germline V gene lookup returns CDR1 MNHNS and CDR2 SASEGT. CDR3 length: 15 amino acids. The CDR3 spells CASSRGLRDNQPQHF. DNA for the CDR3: TGTGCCAGCAGTCGGGGACTTAGAGACAATCAGCCCCAGCATTTT.

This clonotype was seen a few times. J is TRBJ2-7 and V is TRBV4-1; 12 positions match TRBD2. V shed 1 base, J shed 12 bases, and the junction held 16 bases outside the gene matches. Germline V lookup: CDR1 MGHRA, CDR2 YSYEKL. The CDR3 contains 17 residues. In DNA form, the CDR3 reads TGCGCCAGCAGCCAAGCGAATTTCGGACTAGCGGGAACTCGCGCGTACTTC. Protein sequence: CASSQANFGLAGTRAYF.

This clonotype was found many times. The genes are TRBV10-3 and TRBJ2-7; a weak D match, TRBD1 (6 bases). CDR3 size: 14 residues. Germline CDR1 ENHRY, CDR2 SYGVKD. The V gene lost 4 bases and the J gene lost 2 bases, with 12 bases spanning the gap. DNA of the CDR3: TGTGCCATCAGTGGTAGGACAGAAACCTACGAGCAGTACTTC. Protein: CAISGRTETYEQYF.

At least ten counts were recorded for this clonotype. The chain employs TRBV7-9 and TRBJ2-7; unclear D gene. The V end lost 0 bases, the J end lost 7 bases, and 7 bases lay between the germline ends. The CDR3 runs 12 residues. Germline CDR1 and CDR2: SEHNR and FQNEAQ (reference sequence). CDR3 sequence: CASSLAPREQYF. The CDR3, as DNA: TGTGCCAGCAGCTTAGCACCTAGGGAGCAGTACTTC.

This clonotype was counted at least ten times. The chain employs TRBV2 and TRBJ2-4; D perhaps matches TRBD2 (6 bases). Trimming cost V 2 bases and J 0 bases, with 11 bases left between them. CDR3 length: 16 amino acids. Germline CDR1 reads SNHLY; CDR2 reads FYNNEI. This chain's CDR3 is CASSEWGDLAKNIQYF. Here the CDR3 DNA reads TGTGCCAGCAGTGAATGGGGGGACCTAGCCAAAAACATTCAGTACTTC.

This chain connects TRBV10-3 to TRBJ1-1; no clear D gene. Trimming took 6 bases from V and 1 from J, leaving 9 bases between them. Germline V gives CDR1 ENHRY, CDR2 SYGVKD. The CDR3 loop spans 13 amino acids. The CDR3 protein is CAISWVRNTEAFF. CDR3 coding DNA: TGTGCCATCAGCTGGGTCAGGAACACTGAAGCTTTCTTT.

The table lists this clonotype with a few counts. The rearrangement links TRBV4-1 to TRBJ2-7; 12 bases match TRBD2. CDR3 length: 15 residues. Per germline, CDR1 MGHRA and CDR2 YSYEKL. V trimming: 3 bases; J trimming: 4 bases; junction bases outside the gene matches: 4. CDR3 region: CASSHLTSGSYEQYF. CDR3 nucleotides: TGCGCCAGCAGCCACCTGACTAGCGGGAGTTACGAGCAGTACTTC.

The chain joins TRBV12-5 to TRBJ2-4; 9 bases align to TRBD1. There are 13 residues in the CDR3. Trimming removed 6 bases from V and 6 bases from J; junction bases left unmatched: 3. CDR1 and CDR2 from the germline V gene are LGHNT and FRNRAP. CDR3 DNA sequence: TGTGCTAGTGGCTTGACAGGGGGAAACATTCAGTACTTC. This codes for CASGLTGGNIQYF. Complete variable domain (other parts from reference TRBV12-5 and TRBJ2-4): DARVTQTPRHKVTEMGQEVTMRCQPILGHNTVFWYRQTMMQGLELLAYFRNRAPLDDSGMPKDRFSAEMPDATLATLKIQPSEPRDSAVYFCASGLTGGNIQYFGAGTRLSVL.

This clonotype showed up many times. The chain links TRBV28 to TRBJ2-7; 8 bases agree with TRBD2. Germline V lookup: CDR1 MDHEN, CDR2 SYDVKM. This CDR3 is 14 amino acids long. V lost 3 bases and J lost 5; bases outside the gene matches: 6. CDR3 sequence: CASSFQREFHEQYF. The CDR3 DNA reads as TGTGCCAGCAGTTTCCAGCGGGAGTTCCACGAGCAGTACTTC.

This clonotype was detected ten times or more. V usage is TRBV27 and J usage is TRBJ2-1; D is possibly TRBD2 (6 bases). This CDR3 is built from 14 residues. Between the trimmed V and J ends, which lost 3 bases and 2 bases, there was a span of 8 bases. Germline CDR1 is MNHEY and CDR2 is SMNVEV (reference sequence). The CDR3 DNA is TGTGCCAGCAGTTTGACTAGAACCTACAATGAGCAGTTCTTC. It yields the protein CASSLTRTYNEQFF.

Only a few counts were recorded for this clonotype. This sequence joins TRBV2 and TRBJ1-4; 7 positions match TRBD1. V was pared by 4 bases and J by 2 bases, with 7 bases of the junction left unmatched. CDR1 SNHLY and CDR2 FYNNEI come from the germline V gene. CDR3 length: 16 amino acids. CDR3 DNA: TGTGCCAGCAGTGCCCGACAGGGAGGTACTAATGAAAAACTGTTTTTT. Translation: CASSARQGGTNEKLFF.

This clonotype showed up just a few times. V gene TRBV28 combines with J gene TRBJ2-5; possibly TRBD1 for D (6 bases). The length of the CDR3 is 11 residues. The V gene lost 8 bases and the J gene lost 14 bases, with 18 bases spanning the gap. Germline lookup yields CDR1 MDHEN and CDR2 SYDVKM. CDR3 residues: CASASTGLQYF. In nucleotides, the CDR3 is TGTGCCAGCGCCTCGACAGGTCTTCAATACTTC. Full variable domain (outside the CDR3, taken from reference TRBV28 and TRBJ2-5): DVKVTQSSRYLVKRTGEKVFLECVQDMDHENMFWYRQDPGLGLRLIYFSYDVKMKEKGDIPEGYSVSREKKERFSLILESASTNQTSMYLCASASTGLQYFGPGTRLLVL.

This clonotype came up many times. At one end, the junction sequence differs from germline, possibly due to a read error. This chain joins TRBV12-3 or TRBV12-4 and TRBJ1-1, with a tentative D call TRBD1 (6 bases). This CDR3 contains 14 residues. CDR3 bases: TGCGCCAGCAGCCGAGGACAGCTGAACACTGAAGCTTTCTTT. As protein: CASSRGQLNTEAFF.